Here is one TCR beta chain with its context. Its target is not known. The sample comes from a study of chemoradiotherapy in HPV16-positive cancers. Looking at the study overall: A couple of HPV16-positive patients' cells yielded candidate HPV-specific clones and common motifs. Study conclusions and caveats: HPV-responsive T-cell expansion during chemoradiotherapy was linked to improved recurrence-free survival in HPV16-positive patients. Only two HPV16-positive patients supplied the functional HPV-specificity definition.

V shed 4 bases and J shed 6 bases, with 19 bases lying between them. The length of the CDR3 is 15 residues. In germline, CDR1 is SGHNT, CDR2 YYREEE (reference sequence). Repeated repertoire sampling spanned the course of chemoradiotherapy. The protocol was immunoSEQ multiplex PCR, while the TCRdb copy is restricted to in-frame clones and leaves out a portion. This table holds about 1,500 clones, approximately 83% found once. Sequences were derived from tumor tissue, sampled from a patient who underwent chemoradiotherapy. The TCR sequence derives from a human donor with HPV-associated anogenital cancer. The chain links TRBV5-4 to TRBJ1-2, with no clear D. CDR3 in amino acids: CASSRGPLSANGYTF. In DNA, the CDR3 is TGTGCCAGCAGCCGGGGTCCCCTAAGCGCAAATGGCTACACCTTC.